The subject of this entry is one T cell receptor beta chain. Germline loops: CDR1 SGHTA, CDR2 FQGNSA. The CDR3 has 15 residues. The V gene end was trimmed by 2 bases and the J gene end by 10 bases; junction bases not matched to a gene: 3. This sample is part of a study of T cells after yellow fever vaccination. TCRdb reprocessed the 5' RACE reads with MiXCR, giving one entry per CDR3 protein. The sample includes 300,000 to 400,000 distinct CDR3 sequences, approximately 9% of them seen just once. The TCR was taken from a man aged 18 to 29 who received the YFV17D yellow fever vaccine. The rearrangement uses TRBV7-2 and TRBJ2-1; 15 nucleotides line up with TRBD2. Sequenced material: PBMCs, taken on the day of the first yellow fever vaccination. CDR3 sequence reads: CASSLMGTSGGEQFF. CDR3 DNA sequence: TGTGCCAGCAGCTTAATGGGGACTAGCGGGGGGGAGCAGTTCTTC.